This T cell receptor (beta chain) was documented in a study of response to subunit inactivated influenza vaccine. Each CDR3 protein is one row after TCRdb ran MiXCR on the RT-PCR reads. The sample lists about 240,000 distinct CDR3 sequences, 12% occurring once. Germline CDR1 DFQATT, CDR2 SNEGSKA (reference sequence). V was trimmed by 3 bases and J by 0 bases, leaving 6 bases between them. The CDR3 contains 14 residues. This clonotype has more than one count but fewer than ten. Its antigen remains unidentified. Study-wide results and limits: Only a handful of new T cells, the authors suggested, are recruited with each seasonal influenza vaccination.

This clonotype was obtained from a man between 45 and 60 years old who received an inactivated influenza vaccine. This specimen consisted of non-naive T cells sorted from PBMCs, obtained around 14 days before vaccination. The chain employs TRBV20-1 and TRBJ1-6; D uncertain. As DNA, the CDR3 is TGCAGTGCTAGCGACTCCTCCTATAATTCACCCCTCCACTTT. As protein: CSASDSSYNSPLHF.